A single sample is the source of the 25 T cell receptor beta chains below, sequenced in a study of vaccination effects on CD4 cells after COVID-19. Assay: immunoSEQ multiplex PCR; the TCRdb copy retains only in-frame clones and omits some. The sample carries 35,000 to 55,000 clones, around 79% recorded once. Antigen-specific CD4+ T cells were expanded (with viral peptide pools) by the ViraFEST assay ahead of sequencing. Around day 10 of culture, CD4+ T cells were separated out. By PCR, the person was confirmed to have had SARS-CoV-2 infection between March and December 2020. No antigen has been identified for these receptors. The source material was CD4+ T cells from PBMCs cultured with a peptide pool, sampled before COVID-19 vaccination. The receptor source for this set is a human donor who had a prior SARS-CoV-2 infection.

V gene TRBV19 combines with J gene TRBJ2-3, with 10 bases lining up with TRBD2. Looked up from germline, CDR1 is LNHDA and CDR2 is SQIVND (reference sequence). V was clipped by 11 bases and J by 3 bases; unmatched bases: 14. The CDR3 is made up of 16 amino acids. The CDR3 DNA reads TGTGCCCTAGCGGCTAGCGGGAGTTGGAGTACAGATACGCAGTATTTT. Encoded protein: CALAASGSWSTDTQYF.

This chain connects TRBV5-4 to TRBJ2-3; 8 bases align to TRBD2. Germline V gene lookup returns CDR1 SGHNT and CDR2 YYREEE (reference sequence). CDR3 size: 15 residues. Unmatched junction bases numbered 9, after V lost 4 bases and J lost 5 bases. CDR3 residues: CASSTGGAQRDTQYF. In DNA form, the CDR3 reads TGTGCCAGCAGCACGGGGGGGGCGCAACGAGATACGCAGTATTTT. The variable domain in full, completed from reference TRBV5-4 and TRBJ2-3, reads ETGVTQSPTHLIKTRGQQVTLRCSSQSGHNTVSWYQQALGQGPQFIFQYYREEENGRGNFPPRFSGLQFPNYSSELNVNALELDDSALYLCASSTGGAQRDTQYFGPGTRLTVL.

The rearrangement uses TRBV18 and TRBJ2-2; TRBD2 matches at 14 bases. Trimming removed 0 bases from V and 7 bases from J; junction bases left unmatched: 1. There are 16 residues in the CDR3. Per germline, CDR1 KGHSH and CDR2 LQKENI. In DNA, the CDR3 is TGTGCCAGCTCACCACCGGGACTAGCGGGAGACGGGGAGCTGTTTTTT. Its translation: CASSPPGLAGDGELFF.

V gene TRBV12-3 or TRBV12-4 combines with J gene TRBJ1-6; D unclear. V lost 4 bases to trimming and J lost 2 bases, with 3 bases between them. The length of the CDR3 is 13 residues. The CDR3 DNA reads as TGTGCCAGCAGTTCCGCCTATAATTCACCCCTCCACTTT. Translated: CASSSAYNSPLHF.

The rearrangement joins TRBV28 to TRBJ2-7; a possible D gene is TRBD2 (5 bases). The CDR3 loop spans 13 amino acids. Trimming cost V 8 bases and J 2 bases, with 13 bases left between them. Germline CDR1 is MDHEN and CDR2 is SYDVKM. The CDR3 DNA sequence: TGTGCCAGCGGCCCAAGGCGGGCCTACGAGCAGTACTTC. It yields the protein CASGPRRAYEQYF. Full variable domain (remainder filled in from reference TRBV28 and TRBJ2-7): DVKVTQSSRYLVKRTGEKVFLECVQDMDHENMFWYRQDPGLGLRLIYFSYDVKMKEKGDIPEGYSVSREKKERFSLILESASTNQTSMYLCASGPRRAYEQYFGPGTRLTVT.

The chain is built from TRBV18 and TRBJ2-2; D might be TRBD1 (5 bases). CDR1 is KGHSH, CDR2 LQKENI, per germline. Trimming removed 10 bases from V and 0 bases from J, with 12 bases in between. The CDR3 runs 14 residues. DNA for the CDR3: TGTGCCAACGCAGGGCCTCCGAACACCGGGGAGCTGTTTTTT. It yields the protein CANAGPPNTGELFF.

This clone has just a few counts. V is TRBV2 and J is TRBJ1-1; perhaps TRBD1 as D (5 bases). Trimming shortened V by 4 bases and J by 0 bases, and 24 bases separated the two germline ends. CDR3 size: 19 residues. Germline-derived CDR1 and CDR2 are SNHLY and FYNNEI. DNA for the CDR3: TGTGCCAGCAGTGTCAAGGCAGGGACCAACTACCTTATGAACACTGAAGCTTTCTTT. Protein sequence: CASSVKAGTNYLMNTEAFF.

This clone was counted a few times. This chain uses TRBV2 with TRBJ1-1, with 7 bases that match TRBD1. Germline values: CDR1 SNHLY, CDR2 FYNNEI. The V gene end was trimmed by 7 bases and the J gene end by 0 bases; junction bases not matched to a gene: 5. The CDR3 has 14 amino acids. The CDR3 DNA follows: TGTGCCAGCACCGCACAGGGGATGAACACTGAAGCTTTCTTT. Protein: CASTAQGMNTEAFF.

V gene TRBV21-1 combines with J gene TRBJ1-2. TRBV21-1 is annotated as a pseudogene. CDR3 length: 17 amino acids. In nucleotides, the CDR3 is TGTGCCAGCAGCAATCCTAGCCGCGGTCGGACACCCTATGGCTACACCTTC. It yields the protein CASSNPSRGRTPYGYTF.

CDR3 sequence: CSASHRDGYTF. In nucleotides, the CDR3 is TGCAGTGCTAGCCACAGGGATGGCTACACCTTC. The chain has TRBV20-1 and TRBJ1-2, with a tentative D call TRBD1 (6 bases). In germline, CDR1 is DFQATT, CDR2 SNEGSKA (reference sequence). The CDR3 extends over 11 amino acids. The V end lost 3 bases, the J end lost 6 bases, and 8 bases lay between the germline ends.

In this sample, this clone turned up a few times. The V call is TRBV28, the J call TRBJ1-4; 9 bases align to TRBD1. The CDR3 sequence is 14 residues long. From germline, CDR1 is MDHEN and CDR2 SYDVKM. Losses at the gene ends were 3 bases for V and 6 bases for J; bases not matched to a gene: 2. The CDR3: CASSFYRGHEKLFF. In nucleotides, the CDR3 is TGTGCCAGCAGTTTCTACAGGGGGCATGAAAAACTGTTTTTT. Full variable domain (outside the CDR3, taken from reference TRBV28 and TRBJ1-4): DVKVTQSSRYLVKRTGEKVFLECVQDMDHENMFWYRQDPGLGLRLIYFSYDVKMKEKGDIPEGYSVSREKKERFSLILESASTNQTSMYLCASSFYRGHEKLFFGSGTQLSVL.

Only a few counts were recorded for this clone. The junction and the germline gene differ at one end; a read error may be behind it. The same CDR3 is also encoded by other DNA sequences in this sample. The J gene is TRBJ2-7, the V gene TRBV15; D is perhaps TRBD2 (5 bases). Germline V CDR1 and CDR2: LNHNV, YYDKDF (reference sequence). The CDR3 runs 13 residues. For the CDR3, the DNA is TGTGCCACCAGTAGAGGGCAATTCTACGAGCAGTACTTC. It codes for CATSRGQFYEQYF. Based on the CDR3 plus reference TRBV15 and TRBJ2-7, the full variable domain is DAMVIQNPRYQVTQFGKPVTLSCSQTLNHNVMYWYQQKSSQAPKLLFHYYDKDFNNEADTPDNFQSRRPNTSFCFLDIRSPGLGDTAMYLCATSRGQFYEQYFGPGTRLTVT.

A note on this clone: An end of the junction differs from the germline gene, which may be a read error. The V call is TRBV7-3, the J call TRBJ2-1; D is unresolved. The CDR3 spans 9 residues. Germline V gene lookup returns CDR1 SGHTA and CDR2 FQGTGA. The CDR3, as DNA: TGTGCCAGCGGGGAACTCCCGGTCTTC. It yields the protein CASGELPVF.

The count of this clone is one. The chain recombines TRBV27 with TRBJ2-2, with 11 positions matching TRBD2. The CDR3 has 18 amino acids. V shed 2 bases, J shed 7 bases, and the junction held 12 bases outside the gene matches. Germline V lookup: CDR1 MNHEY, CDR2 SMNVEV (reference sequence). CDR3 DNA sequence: TGTGCCAGCAGTTTACTCGCTCTAGCGGGAGGTCGTTTCGGGGAGCTGTTTTTT. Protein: CASSLLALAGGRFGELFF.

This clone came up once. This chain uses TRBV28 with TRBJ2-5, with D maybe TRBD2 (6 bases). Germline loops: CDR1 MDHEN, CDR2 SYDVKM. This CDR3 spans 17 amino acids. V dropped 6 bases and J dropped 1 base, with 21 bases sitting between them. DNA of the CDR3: TGTGCCAGCAGAGACGGCTGGGGCGGGGAGCCCCAAGAGACCCAGTACTTC. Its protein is CASRDGWGGEPQETQYF. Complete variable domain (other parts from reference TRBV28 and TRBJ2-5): DVKVTQSSRYLVKRTGEKVFLECVQDMDHENMFWYRQDPGLGLRLIYFSYDVKMKEKGDIPEGYSVSREKKERFSLILESASTNQTSMYLCASRDGWGGEPQETQYFGPGTRLLVL.

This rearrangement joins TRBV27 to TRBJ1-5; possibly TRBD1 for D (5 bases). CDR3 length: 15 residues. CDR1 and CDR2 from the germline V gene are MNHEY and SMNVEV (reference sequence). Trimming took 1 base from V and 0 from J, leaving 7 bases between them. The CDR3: CASSLYRSSNQPQHF. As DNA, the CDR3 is TGTGCCAGCAGTTTATACAGGAGTAGCAATCAGCCCCAGCATTTT.

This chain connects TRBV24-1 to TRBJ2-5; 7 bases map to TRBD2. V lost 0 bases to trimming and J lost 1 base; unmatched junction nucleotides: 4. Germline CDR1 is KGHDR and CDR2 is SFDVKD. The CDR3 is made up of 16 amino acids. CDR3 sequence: CATSDLLGRGQETQYF. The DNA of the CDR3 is TGTGCCACCAGTGATTTGCTAGGGAGGGGCCAAGAGACCCAGTACTTC.

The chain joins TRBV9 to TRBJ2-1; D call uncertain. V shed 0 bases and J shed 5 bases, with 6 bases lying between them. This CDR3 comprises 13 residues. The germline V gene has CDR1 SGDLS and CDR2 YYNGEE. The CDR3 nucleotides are TGTGCCAGCAGCGTAGACTTGAACAATGAGCAGTTCTTC. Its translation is CASSVDLNNEQFF. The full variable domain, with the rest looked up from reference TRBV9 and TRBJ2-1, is DSGVTQTPKHLITATGQRVTLRCSPRSGDLSVYWYQQSLDQGLQFLIQYYNGEERAKGNILERFSAQQFPDLHSELNLSSLELGDSALYFCASSVDLNNEQFFGPGTRLTVL.

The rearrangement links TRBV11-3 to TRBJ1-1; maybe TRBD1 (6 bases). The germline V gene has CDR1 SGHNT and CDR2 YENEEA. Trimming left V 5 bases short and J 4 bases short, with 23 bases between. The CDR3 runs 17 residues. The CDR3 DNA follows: TGTGCCAGCAGCCCCGGAAGGGGGAGCACCCGGGGCACTGAAGCTTTCTTT. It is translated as CASSPGRGSTRGTEAFF.

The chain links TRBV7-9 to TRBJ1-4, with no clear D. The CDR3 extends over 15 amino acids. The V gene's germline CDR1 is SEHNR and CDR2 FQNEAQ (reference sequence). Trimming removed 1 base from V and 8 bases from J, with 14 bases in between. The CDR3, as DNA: TGTGCCAGCAGCTTAGTAAAACGGTTCGGGGAAAAACTGTTTTTT. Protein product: CASSLVKRFGEKLFF.

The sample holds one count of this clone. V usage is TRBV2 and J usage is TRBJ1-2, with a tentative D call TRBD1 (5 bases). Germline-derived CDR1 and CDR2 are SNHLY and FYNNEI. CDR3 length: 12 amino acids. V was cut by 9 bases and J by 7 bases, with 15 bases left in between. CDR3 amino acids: CASDGGSPGYTF. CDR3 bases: TGTGCCAGTGACGGGGGATCTCCTGGCTACACCTTC.

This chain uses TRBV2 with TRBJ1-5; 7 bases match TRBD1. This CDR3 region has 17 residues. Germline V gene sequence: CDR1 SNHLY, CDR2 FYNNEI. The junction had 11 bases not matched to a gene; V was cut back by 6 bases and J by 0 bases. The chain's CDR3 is CASRGTARLYSNQPQHF. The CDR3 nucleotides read TGTGCCAGCAGGGGGACAGCCCGACTTTATAGCAATCAGCCCCAGCATTTT.

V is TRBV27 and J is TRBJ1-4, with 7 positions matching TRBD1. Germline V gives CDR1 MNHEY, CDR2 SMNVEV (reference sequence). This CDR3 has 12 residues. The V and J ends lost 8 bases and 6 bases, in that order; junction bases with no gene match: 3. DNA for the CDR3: TGTGCCAGCCGACAGGGCTATGAAAAACTGTTTTTT. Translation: CASRQGYEKLFF.

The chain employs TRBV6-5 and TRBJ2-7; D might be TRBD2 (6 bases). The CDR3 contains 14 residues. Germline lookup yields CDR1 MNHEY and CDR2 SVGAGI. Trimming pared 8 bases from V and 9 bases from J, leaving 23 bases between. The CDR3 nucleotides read TGTGCCAGCGGGCGGGAAAACTTAGCCGGGGCGCAGTACTTC. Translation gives CASGRENLAGAQYF.

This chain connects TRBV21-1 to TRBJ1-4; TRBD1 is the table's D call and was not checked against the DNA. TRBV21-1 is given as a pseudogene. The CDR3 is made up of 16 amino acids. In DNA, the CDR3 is TGTGCCAGCAGCAATGACAGGGGGCGAGGTAATGAAAAACTGTTTTTT. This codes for CASSNDRGRGNEKLFF.